These 20 T cell receptor beta chains originate from one sample sequenced in a study of identical twins. TCRdb re-analysed the 5' RACE reads in MiXCR, keeping a single row per CDR3 protein. The repertoire consists of hundreds of thousands of distinct CDR3 sequences, with over 15% occurring once and the leading ten covering roughly 13%. The data were also submitted as part of a second study, on T cells expressing NK-cell markers.

The sequenced sample consisted of PBMCs. The receptors were sampled from a woman under 30 in good health.

This clonotype appeared a few times. The chain links TRBV20-1 to TRBJ1-3; 10 bases are shared with TRBD1. The CDR3 has 14 amino acids. Germline CDR1 is DFQATT and CDR2 is SNEGSKA (reference sequence). Germline trimming cut 5 bases from V and 4 bases from J; bases unmatched to any gene: 5. Written as DNA, the CDR3 is TGCAGTGCTTCGGACAGGGGGGCCGGAAACACCATATATTTT. Its protein is CSASDRGAGNTIYF.

This chain joins TRBV15 and TRBJ2-5; 10 nucleotides match TRBD2. Germline trimming cut 0 bases from V and 7 bases from J; bases unmatched to any gene: 5. There are 15 residues in the CDR3. CDR1 and CDR2 (germline): LNHNV, YYDKDF (reference sequence). CDR3 loop: CATSRETSGAGTQYF. CDR3 nucleotide sequence: TGTGCCACCAGCAGAGAAACTAGCGGGGCGGGGACCCAGTACTTC.

This clonotype was detected many times. V gene TRBV4-3 combines with J gene TRBJ2-7; D possibly matches TRBD1 or TRBD2 (5 bases each). The V gene's germline CDR1 is LGHNA and CDR2 YSLEER. The CDR3 has 16 residues. With 0 bases removed from V and 2 bases from J, the gap between germline ends came to 14 bases. CDR3 protein: CASSQDGRDRTYEQYF. The DNA of the CDR3 is TGCGCCAGCAGCCAAGATGGTCGGGACCGAACCTACGAGCAGTACTTC.

The CDR3 loop reads CASMSRGHEQYF. Here the CDR3 DNA reads TGTGCCAGCATGTCGCGGGGACACGAGCAGTACTTC. The chain recombines TRBV12-3 or TRBV12-4 with TRBJ2-7; D is perhaps TRBD2 (6 bases). The V and J ends lost 7 bases and 5 bases respectively, with 12 bases between them. This CDR3 contains 12 residues.

This clonotype turned up a few times. The chain employs TRBV5-1 and TRBJ1-1; no reliable D call. V gave up 3 bases and J gave up 0 bases, with 12 bases separating them. Germline V gives CDR1 SGHRS, CDR2 YFSETQ. The CDR3 is 15 residues long. The DNA for the CDR3 is TGCGCCAGCAGCTCTAGAGGACTCATGAACACTGAAGCTTTCTTT. Its translation is CASSSRGLMNTEAFF.

The CDR3 bases are TGTGCCAGCAGCGAAGGGGGGCTTGGGGGATCTCAAGAGACCCAGTACTTC. Residues: CASSEGGLGGSQETQYF. The chain has TRBV7-7 and TRBJ2-5; tentatively, D is TRBD1 or TRBD2 (6 bases each). With 5 bases removed from V and 2 bases from J, the gap between germline ends came to 21 bases. The CDR3 consists of 17 residues. CDR1 is SSHAT and CDR2 is FNYEAQ in the germline V gene (reference sequence).

The rearrangement joins TRBV7-9 to TRBJ2-4, with 8 bases aligning to TRBD1. After removal of 5 bases from V and 7 bases from J, the junction contained 4 bases not matched to a gene. The length of the CDR3 is 13 residues. The germline gives CDR1 SEHNR, CDR2 FQNEAQ (reference sequence). Here the CDR3 reads CASSRGTGNIQYF. As DNA, the CDR3 is TGTGCCAGCAGCCGTGGGACAGGCAACATTCAGTACTTC.

At least ten counts were recorded for this clonotype. The genes are TRBV7-9 and TRBJ1-4; a weak D match, TRBD1 (6 bases). V was pared by 5 bases and J by 6 bases, with 10 bases between. CDR3 length: 13 residues. The germline CDR1 and CDR2 sequences are SEHNR and FQNEAQ (reference sequence). CDR3 DNA sequence: TGTGCCAGCAGCATAAGGACAGATGAAAAACTGTTTTTT. This encodes CASSIRTDEKLFF.

This clonotype was seen more than once but under ten times. The V gene is TRBV5-6, the J gene TRBJ2-1, with 15 bases aligning to TRBD2. The V segment lost 4 bases and the J segment 10 bases; nucleotides outside the gene matches: 9. Germline V gives CDR1 SGHDT, CDR2 YYEEEE. CDR3 length equals 16 residues. The CDR3 reads CASSRGLAGGQWEQFF. CDR3 nucleotides: TGTGCCAGCAGCCGGGGACTAGCGGGGGGTCAGTGGGAGCAGTTCTTC. The full variable domain, completed using reference TRBV5-6 and TRBJ2-1, is DAGVTQSPTHLIKTRGQQVTLRCSPKSGHDTVSWYQQALGQGPQFIFQYYEEEERQRGNFPDRFSGHQFPNYSSELNVNALLLGDSALYLCASSRGLAGGQWEQFFGPGTRLTVL.

In this sample, this clonotype turned up a few times. This chain uses TRBV18 with TRBJ2-3, with D uncertain. V was clipped by 0 bases and J by 2 bases, with 9 bases between them. This CDR3 contains 15 residues. The germline gives CDR1 KGHSH, CDR2 LQKENI. The DNA of the CDR3 is TGTGCCAGCTCACCACCAGGAGCCGCCACAGATACGCAGTATTTT. Amino acid sequence: CASSPPGAATDTQYF.

The chain joins TRBV7-9 to TRBJ2-1, with no clear D. This CDR3 spans 10 amino acids. Germline V gives CDR1 SEHNR, CDR2 FQNEAQ (reference sequence). Trimming removed 5 bases at V and 15 bases at J, with 11 bases between. CDR3 nucleotide sequence: TGTGCCAGCAGCCTCGATTACCCGTTCTTC. This gives the protein CASSLDYPFF.

The genes are TRBV20-1 and TRBJ2-7; 11 bases are shared with TRBD2. V lost 6 bases to trimming and J lost 0 bases; unmatched junction nucleotides: 7. The length of the CDR3 is 15 residues. The germline gives CDR1 DFQATT, CDR2 SNEGSKA (reference sequence). The CDR3 nucleotides read TGCAGTGCAAGAACCGGGACTAGCGGCTCCTACGAGCAGTACTTC. Its translation: CSARTGTSGSYEQYF.

The genes are TRBV12-3 or TRBV12-4 and TRBJ2-1; 8 nucleotides match TRBD1. The CDR3 length is 18 residues. V shed 1 base, J shed 6 bases, and the junction held 14 bases outside the gene matches. CDR3: CASSLDLPGQVIRNEQFF. Here the CDR3 DNA reads TGTGCCAGCAGTTTAGATCTGCCGGGACAGGTTATTCGCAATGAGCAGTTCTTC.

This clonotype was seen more than once but under ten times. The gene calls are TRBV3-1 and TRBJ1-5; D not resolved. This CDR3 spans 15 amino acids. Germline CDR1 is LGHDT and CDR2 is YNNKEL (reference sequence). The germline V and J ends were trimmed by 3 bases and 0 bases, with 9 bases remaining between them. The CDR3 region is CASSHSGSSNQPQHF. The CDR3 region has the DNA TGTGCCAGCAGCCATAGCGGGAGTAGCAATCAGCCCCAGCATTTT. Together with reference TRBV3-1 and TRBJ1-5, the CDR3 gives the full variable domain: DTAVSQTPKYLVTQMGNDKSIKCEQNLGHDTMYWYKQDSKKFLKIMFSYNNKELIINETVPNRFSPKSPDKAHLNLHINSLELGDSAVYFCASSHSGSSNQPQHFGDGTRLSIL.

This clonotype was seen only a few times. The chain has TRBV10-3 and TRBJ2-2; TRBD2 aligns across 13 bases. Looked up from germline, CDR1 is ENHRY and CDR2 is SYGVKD. This CDR3 spans 14 amino acids. V lost 8 bases, J lost 3 bases, and 0 bases stayed unmatched. CDR3 sequence (DNA): TGTGCCATCGGACTAGCGGGAGACACCGGGGAGCTGTTTTTT. Its protein product is CAIGLAGDTGELFF.

This clonotype came up a few times. This rearrangement joins TRBV7-9 to TRBJ2-7; 12 bases align to TRBD1. With 5 bases clipped from V and 5 bases from J, the junction kept 10 bases outside the gene matches. CDR3 size: 16 residues. Germline V gives CDR1 SEHNR, CDR2 FQNEAQ (reference sequence). The CDR3 DNA reads as TGTGCCAGCAGCCGACCCGGGACAGGGGGCGTCCACGAGCAGTACTTC. Translating gives CASSRPGTGGVHEQYF. The full variable domain, rest sourced from reference TRBV7-9 and TRBJ2-7, is DTGVSQNPRHKITKRGQNVTFRCDPISEHNRLYWYRQTLGQGPEFLTYFQNEAQLEKSRLLSDRFSAERPKGSFSTLEIQRTEQGDSAMYLCASSRPGTGGVHEQYFGPGTRLTVT.

This clonotype was seen many times. The V and J genes are TRBV29-1 and TRBJ2-7; 9 bases match TRBD1. With V trimmed by 4 bases and J by 2 bases, 6 bases remained unmatched. The CDR3 spans 14 residues. CDR1 and CDR2 from the germline V gene are SQVTM and ANQGSEA. The CDR3 sequence is CSVAGDREPYEQYF. The CDR3 nucleotides are TGCAGCGTTGCCGGGGACAGGGAACCCTACGAGCAGTACTTC.

The chain combines TRBV2 with TRBJ1-2, with 7 bases identical to TRBD1. CDR1 SNHLY and CDR2 FYNNEI come from the germline V gene. This CDR3 is built from 14 residues. V lost 7 bases, J lost 6 bases, and 11 bases stayed unmatched. This CDR3 is CASTSPGQVDGYTF. Written as DNA, the CDR3 is TGTGCCAGCACCTCCCCTGGACAGGTCGATGGCTACACCTTC.

Only a few counts were recorded for this clonotype. The V call is TRBV5-5, the J call TRBJ2-1; 7 positions match TRBD1. Unmatched junction bases numbered 8, after V lost 4 bases and J lost 1 base. The CDR3 runs to 16 residues. Germline loops: CDR1 SGHKS, CDR2 YYEKEE (reference sequence). The CDR3 bases are TGTGCCAGCAGCCGGCCGGGACAGAAATCCTACAATGAGCAGTTCTTC. This gives the protein CASSRPGQKSYNEQFF.

V is TRBV30 and J is TRBJ2-2, with a possible D match to TRBD2 (5 bases). CDR3 length: 13 residues. Trimming left V 2 bases short and J 1 base short, with 5 bases between. The germline CDR1 and CDR2 sequences are GTSNPN and SVGIG (reference sequence). CDR3 region: CAWSRGNTGELFF. As DNA, the CDR3 is TGTGCCTGGAGTCGGGGGAACACCGGGGAGCTGTTTTTT.